This record looks at one T cell receptor (beta chain) sequence and its context. Its antigen is not known. The sample is drawn from a study of T cell clones after liver transplantation. Across the whole study: Three of the eight recipients were HCV-positive; the rest had non-autoimmune, non-viral transplant indications. General study findings and limits: Donor-reactive sequences fell more than third party-reactive ones, suggesting partial deletion. Post-transplant time points were not standardized, so conclusions are preliminary.

Clones were read by immunoSEQ multiplex PCR, and TCRdb kept only the in-frame ones, dropping some. This table has tens of thousands of clones, approximately 80% appearing once. This CDR3 spans 15 amino acids. Per the germline V gene, CDR1 is MNHNS and CDR2 is SASEGT. Deletions cut 6 bases from V and 5 bases from J, with 19 bases between. The clonotype was recovered from a human patient who received a liver transplant. The graft donor may have contributed some T cells. The chain employs TRBV6-1 and TRBJ2-5, with D perhaps matching TRBD2 (5 bases). The specimen was CD8+ T cells from blood, collected around 54 months after liver transplant. The CDR3 reads CASRGRAPEEETQYF. The CDR3 coding sequence is TGTGCCAGCAGAGGAAGGGCCCCGGAGGAGGAGACCCAGTACTTC.